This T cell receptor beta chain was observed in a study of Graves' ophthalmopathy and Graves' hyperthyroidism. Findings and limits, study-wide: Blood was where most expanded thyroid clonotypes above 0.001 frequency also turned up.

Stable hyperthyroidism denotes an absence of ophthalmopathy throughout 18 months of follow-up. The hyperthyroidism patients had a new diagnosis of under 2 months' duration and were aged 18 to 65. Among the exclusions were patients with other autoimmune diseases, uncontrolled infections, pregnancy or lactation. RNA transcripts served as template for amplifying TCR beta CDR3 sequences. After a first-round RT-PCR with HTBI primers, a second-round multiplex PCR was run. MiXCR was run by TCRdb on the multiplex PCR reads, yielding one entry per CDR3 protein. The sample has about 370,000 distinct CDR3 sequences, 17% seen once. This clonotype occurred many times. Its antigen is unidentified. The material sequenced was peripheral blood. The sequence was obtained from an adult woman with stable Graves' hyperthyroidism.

CDR3: CASSSVAGVRVVETQYF. CDR3 bases: TGTGCCAGCAGTTCCGTAGCGGGAGTCCGGGTGGTAGAGACCCAGTACTTC. The chain combines TRBV28 with TRBJ2-5, with 9 positions matching TRBD2. Germline CDR1 reads MDHEN; CDR2 reads SYDVKM. The length of the CDR3 is 17 residues. With V trimmed by 4 bases and J by 4 bases, 13 bases remained unmatched.